These T cell receptor beta chains were read from a single sample in a study of CD4 T cells in relation to SARS-CoV-2 and coronaviruses. Antigens for these TCRs are unknown. Measured with immunoSEQ multiplex PCR; TCRdb has only the in-frame clones, and not every one. The table includes 30,000 to 40,000 clones, over 75% detected once. The sequencing sample was made of memory CD4+ T cells from PBMCs, cultured in vitro. These receptors were collected from an adult with COVID-19. Each CDR3 is given with its conserved first and last residue. The D gene is left open where the match is weak. Only part of the rows carry a size: once, few, many, or a class if the clone is expanded.

V gene: TRBV9
J gene: TRBJ2-7
clone size: .
D gene: TRBD1
CDR3 DNA: TGTGCCAGCAGCGTAGGGGACAGACTTTACGAGCAGTACTTC
CDR3 protein: CASSVGDRLYEQYF

V gene: TRBV6-4
J gene: TRBJ2-3
clone size: .
D gene: TRBD2
CDR3 DNA: TGTGCCAGCAGTGATTCTAGCGGGGGCACAGATACGCAGTATTTT
CDR3 protein: CASSDSSGGTDTQYF

V gene: TRBV3-1/TRBV3-2
J gene: TRBJ2-5
clone size: .
D gene: TRBD2
CDR3 DNA: TGTGCCAGCAGCCACCTGACTAGCGGCTACCAAGAGACCCAGTACTTC
CDR3 protein: CASSHLTSGYQETQYF

V gene: TRBV5-5
J gene: TRBJ2-2
clone size: .
D gene: TRBD2
CDR3 DNA: TGTGCCAGCAGCTTGGCCCCCCTCGGGAGGGCCACCGGGGAGCTGTTTTTT
CDR3 protein: CASSLAPLGRATGELFF

V gene: TRBV6-5
J gene: TRBJ2-7
clone size: .
D gene: .
CDR3 DNA: TGTGCCAGCAGTTACTCAGGAACCACTGGCGAGCAGTACTTC
CDR3 protein: CASSYSGTTGEQYF

V gene: TRBV7-8
J gene: TRBJ2-5
clone size: .
D gene: .
CDR3 DNA: TGTGCCAGCAGCTCCAACTCGATTATCAAGTACTTC
CDR3 protein: CASSSNSIIKYF

V gene: TRBV25-1
J gene: TRBJ1-2
clone size: .
D gene: .
CDR3 DNA: TGTGCCAGCAGTGATCCGGGACCGCCTAACTATGGCTACACCTTC
CDR3 protein: CASSDPGPPNYGYTF

V gene: TRBV19
J gene: TRBJ2-7
clone size: .
D gene: TRBD2
CDR3 DNA: TGTGCCAGTAGTTCCTATGCCGCTAGCGGGCGGGTGTTGGAGCAGTACTTC
CDR3 protein: CASSSYAASGRVLEQYF

V gene: TRBV5-1
J gene: TRBJ2-3
clone size: .
D gene: TRBD2
CDR3 DNA: TGCGCCAGCAGCCCTAGGACTAGCGGGAGAACAGATACGCAGTATTTT
CDR3 protein: CASSPRTSGRTDTQYF

V gene: TRBV2
J gene: TRBJ2-2
clone size: .
D gene: TRBD2
CDR3 DNA: TGTGCCAGCAGTAAAGAGCGAGCGGGAGTTGGCGCCGGGGAGCTGTTTTTT
CDR3 protein: CASSKERAGVGAGELFF

V gene: TRBV19
J gene: TRBJ2-7
clone size: .
D gene: TRBD1
CDR3 DNA: TGTGCCAGTGGGACAGGGAGCGAGCAGTACTTC
CDR3 protein: CASGTGSEQYF

V gene: TRBV2
J gene: TRBJ2-2
clone size: .
D gene: TRBD1
CDR3 DNA: TGTGCCAGCAGTGAGGGGACAGGGTTAGCCGGGGAGCTGTTTTTT
CDR3 protein: CASSEGTGLAGELFF

V gene: TRBV28
J gene: TRBJ2-5
clone size: .
D gene: TRBD2
CDR3 DNA: TGTGCCAGCAGTCCCGGACTAGCGGGTCTCTACTTC
CDR3 protein: CASSPGLAGLYF

V gene: TRBV30
J gene: TRBJ2-3
clone size: .
D gene: TRBD2
CDR3 DNA: TGTGCCTGGAGGGGACTAGCGGGAGGCACAGATACGCAGTATTTT
CDR3 protein: CAWRGLAGGTDTQYF

V gene: TRBV12-2
J gene: TRBJ2-3
clone size: few
D gene: .
CDR3 DNA: TGTGCAAGTCGCTTCGGGCTAGCGGGAGTTCGGGATACGCAGTATTTT
CDR3 protein: CASRFGLAGVRDTQYF

V gene: TRBV13
J gene: TRBJ2-1
clone size: .
D gene: TRBD2
CDR3 DNA: TGTGCCAGCAGCTCGCCCGGGCGGGACGGGAGGGACAATGAGCAGTTCTTC
CDR3 protein: CASSSPGRDGRDNEQFF